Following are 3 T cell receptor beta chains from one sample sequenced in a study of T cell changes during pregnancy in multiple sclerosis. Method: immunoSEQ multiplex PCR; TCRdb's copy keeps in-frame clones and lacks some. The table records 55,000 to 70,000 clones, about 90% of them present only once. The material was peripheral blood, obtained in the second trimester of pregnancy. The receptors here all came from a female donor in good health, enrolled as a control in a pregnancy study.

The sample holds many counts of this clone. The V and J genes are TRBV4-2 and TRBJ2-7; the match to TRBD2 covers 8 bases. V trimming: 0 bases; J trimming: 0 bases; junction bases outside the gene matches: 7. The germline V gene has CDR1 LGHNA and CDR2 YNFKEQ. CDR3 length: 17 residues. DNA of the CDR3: TGTGCCAGCAGCCAAGACAGGATAGCGGGGAGCTCCTACGAGCAGTACTTC. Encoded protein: CASSQDRIAGSSYEQYF.

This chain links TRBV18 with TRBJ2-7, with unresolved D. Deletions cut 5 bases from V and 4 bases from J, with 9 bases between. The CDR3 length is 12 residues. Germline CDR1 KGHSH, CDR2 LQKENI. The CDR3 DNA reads TGTGCCAGCTCAAAAAGCGTTTACGAGCAGTACTTC. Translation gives CASSKSVYEQYF.

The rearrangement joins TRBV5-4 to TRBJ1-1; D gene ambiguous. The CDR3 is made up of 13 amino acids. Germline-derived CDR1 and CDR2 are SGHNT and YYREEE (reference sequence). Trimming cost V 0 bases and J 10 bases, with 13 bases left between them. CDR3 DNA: TGTGCCAGCAGCTTGGATTGGAGTGAGGCAGCTTTCTTT. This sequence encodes CASSLDWSEAAFF.